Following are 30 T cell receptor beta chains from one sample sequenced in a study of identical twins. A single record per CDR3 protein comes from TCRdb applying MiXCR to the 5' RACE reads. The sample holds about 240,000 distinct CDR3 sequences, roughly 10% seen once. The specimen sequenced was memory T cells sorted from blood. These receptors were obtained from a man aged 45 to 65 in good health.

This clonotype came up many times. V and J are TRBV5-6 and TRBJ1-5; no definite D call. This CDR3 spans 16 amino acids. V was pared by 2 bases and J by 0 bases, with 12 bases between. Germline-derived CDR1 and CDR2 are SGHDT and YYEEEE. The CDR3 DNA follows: TGTGCCAGCAGCTTTTTCCGTGCCAATAGCAATCAGCCCCAGCATTTT. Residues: CASSFFRANSNQPQHF.

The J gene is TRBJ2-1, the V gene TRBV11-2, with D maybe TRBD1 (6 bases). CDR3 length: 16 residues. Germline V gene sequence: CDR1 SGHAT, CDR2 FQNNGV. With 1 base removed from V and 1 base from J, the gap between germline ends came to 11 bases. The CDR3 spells CASSLGQGRSYNEQFF. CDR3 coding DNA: TGTGCCAGCAGCTTAGGCCAGGGGAGATCCTACAATGAGCAGTTCTTC.

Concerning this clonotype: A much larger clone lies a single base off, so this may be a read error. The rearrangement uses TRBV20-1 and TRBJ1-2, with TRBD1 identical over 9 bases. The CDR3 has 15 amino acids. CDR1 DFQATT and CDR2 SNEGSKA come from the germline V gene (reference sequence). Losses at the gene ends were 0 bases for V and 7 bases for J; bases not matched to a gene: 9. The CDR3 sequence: CSARDPGQGQFGYTF. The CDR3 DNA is TGCAGTGCTAGAGACCCTGGACAGGGGCAATTTGGCTACACCTTC.

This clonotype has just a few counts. CDR3 nucleotides: TGTGCCAGCAATGGAGGGATCACAGATACGCAGTATTTT. Protein product: CASNGGITDTQYF. The chain couples TRBV7-2 to TRBJ2-3; TRBD2 might be the D (6 bases). V lost 7 bases, J lost 2 bases, and 10 bases lay in between. Germline CDR1 reads SGHTA; CDR2 reads FQGNSA. The CDR3 consists of 13 residues. Looking up the rest from reference TRBV7-2 and TRBJ2-3 gives the full variable domain: GAGVSQSPSNKVTEKGKDVELRCDPISGHTALYWYRQSLGQGLEFLIYFQGNSAPDKSGLPSDRFSAERTGGSVSTLTIQRTQQEDSAVYLCASNGGITDTQYFGPGTRLTVL.

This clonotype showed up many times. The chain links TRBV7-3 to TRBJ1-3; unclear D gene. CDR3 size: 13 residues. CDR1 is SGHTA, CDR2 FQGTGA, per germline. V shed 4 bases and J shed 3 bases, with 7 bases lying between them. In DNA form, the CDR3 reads TGTGCCAGCAGCTCCGGTTTTGGAAACACCATATATTTT. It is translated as CASSSGFGNTIYF.

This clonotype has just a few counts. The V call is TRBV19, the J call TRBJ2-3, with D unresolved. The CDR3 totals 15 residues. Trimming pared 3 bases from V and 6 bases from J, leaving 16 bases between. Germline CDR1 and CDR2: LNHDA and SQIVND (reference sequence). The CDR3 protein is CASSMTLFTTDTQYF. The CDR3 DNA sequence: TGTGCCAGTAGTATGACACTATTCACAACGGATACGCAGTATTTT.

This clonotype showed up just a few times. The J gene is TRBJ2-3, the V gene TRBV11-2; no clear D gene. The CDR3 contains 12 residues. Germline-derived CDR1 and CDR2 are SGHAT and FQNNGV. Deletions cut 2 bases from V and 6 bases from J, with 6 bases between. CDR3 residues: CASSLTLDTQYF. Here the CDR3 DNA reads TGTGCCAGCAGCTTAACGTTGGATACGCAGTATTTT.

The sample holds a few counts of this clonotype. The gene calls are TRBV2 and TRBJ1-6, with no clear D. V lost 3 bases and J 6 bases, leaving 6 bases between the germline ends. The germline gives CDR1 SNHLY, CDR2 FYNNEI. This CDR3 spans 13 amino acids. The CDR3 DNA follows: TGTGCCAGCAGTGATGAGGGTAATTCACCCCTCCACTTT. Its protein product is CASSDEGNSPLHF.

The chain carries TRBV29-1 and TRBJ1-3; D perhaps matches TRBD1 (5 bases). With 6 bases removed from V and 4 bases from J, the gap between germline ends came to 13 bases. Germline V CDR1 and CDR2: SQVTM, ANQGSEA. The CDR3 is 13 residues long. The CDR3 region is CSVARDAGNTIYF. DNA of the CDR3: TGCAGCGTCGCTAGGGACGCCGGAAACACCATATATTTT. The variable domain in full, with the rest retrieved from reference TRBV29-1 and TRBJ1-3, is SAVISQKPSRDICQRGTSLTIQCQVDSQVTMMFWYRQQPGQSLTLIATANQGSEATYESGFVIDKFPISRPNLTFSTLTVSNMSPEDSSIYLCSVARDAGNTIYFGEGSWLTVV.

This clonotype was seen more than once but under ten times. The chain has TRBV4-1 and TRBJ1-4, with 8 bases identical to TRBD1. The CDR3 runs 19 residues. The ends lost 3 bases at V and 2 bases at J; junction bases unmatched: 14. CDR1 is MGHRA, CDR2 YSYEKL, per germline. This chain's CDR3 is CASSHVAGGASWTNEKLFF. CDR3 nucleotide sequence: TGCGCCAGCAGCCATGTTGCAGGGGGCGCGAGTTGGACTAATGAAAAACTGTTTTTT.

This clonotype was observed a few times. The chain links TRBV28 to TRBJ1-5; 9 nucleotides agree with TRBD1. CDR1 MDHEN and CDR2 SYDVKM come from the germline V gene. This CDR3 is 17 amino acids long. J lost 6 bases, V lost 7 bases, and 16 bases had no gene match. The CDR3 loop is CASTDVTGGEVFQPQHF. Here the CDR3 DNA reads TGTGCCAGCACCGACGTGACAGGGGGTGAAGTGTTTCAGCCCCAGCATTTT.

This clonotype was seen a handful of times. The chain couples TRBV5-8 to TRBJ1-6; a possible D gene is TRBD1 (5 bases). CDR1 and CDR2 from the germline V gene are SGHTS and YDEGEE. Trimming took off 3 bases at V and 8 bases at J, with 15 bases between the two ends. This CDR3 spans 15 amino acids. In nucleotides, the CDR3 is TGTGCCAGCAGCTCCACCGGCAGGGTTGATTCACCCCTCCACTTT. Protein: CASSSTGRVDSPLHF.

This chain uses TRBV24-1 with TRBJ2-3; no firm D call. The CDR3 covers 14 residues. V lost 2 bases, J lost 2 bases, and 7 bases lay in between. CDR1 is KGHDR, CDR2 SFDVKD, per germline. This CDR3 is CATSDSVFTDTQYF. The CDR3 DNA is TGTGCCACCAGTGATTCGGTATTCACAGATACGCAGTATTTT.

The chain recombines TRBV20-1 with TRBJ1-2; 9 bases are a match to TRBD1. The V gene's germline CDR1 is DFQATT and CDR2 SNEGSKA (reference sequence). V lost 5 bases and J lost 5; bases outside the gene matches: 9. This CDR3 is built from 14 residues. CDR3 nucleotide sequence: TGCAGTGCTCCCTCCATGGACAGGGGATATGGCTACACCTTC. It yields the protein CSAPSMDRGYGYTF.

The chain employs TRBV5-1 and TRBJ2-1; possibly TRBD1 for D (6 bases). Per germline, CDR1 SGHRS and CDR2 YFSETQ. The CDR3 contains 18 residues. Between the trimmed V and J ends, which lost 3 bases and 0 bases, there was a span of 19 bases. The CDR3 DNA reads TGCGCCAGCAGCTCACGTCCCGGGACACAAAGCTCCTACAATGAGCAGTTCTTC. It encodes CASSSRPGTQSSYNEQFF.

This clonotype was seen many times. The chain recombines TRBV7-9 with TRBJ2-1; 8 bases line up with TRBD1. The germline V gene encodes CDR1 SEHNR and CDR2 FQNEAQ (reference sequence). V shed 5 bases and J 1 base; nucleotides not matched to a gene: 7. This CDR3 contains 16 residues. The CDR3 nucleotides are TGTGCCAGCAGCCCTCCCAGGGGGCTTTCCTACAATGAGCAGTTCTTC. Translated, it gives CASSPPRGLSYNEQFF.

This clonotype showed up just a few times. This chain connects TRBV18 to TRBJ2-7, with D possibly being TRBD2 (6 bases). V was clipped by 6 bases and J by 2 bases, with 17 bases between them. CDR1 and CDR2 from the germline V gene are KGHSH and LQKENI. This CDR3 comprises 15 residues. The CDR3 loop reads CASSPGVGLPYEQYF. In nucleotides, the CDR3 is TGTGCCAGCTCTCCTGGGGTGGGACTTCCCTACGAGCAGTACTTC.

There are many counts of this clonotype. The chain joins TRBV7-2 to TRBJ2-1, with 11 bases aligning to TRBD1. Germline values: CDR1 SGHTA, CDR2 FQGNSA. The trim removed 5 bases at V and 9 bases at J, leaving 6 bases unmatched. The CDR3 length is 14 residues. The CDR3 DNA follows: TGTGCCAGCAGCCCTAGGACAGGGGGCGGTGAGCAGTTCTTC. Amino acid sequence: CASSPRTGGGEQFF.

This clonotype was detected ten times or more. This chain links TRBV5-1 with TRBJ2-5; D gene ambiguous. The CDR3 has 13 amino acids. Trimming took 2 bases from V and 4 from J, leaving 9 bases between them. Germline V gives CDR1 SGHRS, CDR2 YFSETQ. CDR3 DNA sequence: TGCGCCAGCAGCTTTTGGGGATCAGAGACCCAGTACTTC. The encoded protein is CASSFWGSETQYF.

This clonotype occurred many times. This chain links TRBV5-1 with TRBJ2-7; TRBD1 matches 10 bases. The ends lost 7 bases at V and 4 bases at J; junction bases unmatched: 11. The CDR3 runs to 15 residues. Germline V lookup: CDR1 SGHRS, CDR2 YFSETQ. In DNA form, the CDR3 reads TGCGCCAGCGGACCGACAGGGGGCGCAGATTACGAGCAGTACTTC. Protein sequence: CASGPTGGADYEQYF.

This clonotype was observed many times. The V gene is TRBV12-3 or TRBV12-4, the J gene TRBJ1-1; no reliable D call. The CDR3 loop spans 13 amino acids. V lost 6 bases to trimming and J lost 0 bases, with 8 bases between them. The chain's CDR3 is CASSPDVNTEAFF. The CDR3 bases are TGTGCCAGCAGCCCCGATGTGAACACTGAAGCTTTCTTT.

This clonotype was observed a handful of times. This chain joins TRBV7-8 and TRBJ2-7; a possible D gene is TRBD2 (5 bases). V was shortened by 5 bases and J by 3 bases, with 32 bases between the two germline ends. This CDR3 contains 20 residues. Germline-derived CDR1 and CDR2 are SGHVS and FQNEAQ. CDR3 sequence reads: CASSPNRMQRTRLRDYEQYF. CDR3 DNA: TGTGCCAGCAGCCCCAATCGAATGCAGCGTACGAGACTAAGAGACTACGAGCAGTACTTC. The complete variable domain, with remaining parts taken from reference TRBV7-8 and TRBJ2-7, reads GAGVSQSPRYKVAKRGQDVALRCDPISGHVSLFWYQQALGQGPEFLTYFQNEAQLDKSGLPSDRFFAERPEGSVSTLKIQRTQQEDSAVYLCASSPNRMQRTRLRDYEQYFGPGTRLTVT.

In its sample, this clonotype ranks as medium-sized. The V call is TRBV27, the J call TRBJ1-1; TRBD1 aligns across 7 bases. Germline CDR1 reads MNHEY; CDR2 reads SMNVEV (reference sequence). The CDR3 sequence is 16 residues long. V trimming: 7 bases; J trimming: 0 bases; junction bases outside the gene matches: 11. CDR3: CASNRKGARMNTEAFF. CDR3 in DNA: TGTGCCAGCAATAGGAAGGGGGCCCGTATGAACACTGAAGCTTTCTTT.

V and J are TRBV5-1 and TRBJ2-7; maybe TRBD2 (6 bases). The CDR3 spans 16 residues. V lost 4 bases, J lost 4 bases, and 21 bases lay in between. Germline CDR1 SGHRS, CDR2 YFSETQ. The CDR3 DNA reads TGCGCCAGCAGCGCCTATTCCGGGACTTTGGGGTACGAGCAGTACTTC. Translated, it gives CASSAYSGTLGYEQYF.

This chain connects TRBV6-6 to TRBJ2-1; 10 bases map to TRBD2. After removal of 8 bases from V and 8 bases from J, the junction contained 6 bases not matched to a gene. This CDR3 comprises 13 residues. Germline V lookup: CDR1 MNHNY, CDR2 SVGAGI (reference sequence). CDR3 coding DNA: TGTGCCAGCCAGCGGGGGGGCGGCGATGAGCAGTTCTTC. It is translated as CASQRGGGDEQFF.

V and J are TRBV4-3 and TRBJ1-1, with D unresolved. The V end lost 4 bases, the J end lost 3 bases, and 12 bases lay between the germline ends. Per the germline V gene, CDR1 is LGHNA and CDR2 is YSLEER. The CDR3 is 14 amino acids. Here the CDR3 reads CASSRTDGYTEAFF. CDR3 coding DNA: TGCGCCAGCAGCCGAACCGACGGTTACACTGAAGCTTTCTTT.

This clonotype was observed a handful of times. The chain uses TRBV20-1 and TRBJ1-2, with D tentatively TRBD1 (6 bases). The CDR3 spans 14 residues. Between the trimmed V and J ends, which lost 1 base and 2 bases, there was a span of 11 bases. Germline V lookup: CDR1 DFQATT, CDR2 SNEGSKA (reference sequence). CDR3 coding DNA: TGCAGTGCTAGAGCCCGGGGGGGCAACTATGGCTACACCTTC. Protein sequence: CSARARGGNYGYTF.

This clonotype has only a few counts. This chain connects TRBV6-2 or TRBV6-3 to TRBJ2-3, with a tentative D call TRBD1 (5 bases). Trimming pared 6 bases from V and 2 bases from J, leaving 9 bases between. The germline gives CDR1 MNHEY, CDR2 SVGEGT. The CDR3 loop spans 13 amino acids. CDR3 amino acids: CASSRQSTDTQYF. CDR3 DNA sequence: TGTGCCAGCAGCCGACAGTCCACAGATACGCAGTATTTT.

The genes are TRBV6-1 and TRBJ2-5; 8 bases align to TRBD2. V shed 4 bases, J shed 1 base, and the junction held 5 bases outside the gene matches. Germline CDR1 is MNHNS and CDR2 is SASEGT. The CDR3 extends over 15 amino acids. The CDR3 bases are TGTGCCAGCAGTGGGAATAGCGGGGCCCAAGAGACCCAGTACTTC. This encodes CASSGNSGAQETQYF.

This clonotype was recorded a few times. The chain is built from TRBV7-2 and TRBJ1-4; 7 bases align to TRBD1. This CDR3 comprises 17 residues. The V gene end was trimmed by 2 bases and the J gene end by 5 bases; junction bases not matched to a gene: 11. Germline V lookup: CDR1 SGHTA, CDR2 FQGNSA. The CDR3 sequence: CASSLSPYRGGNEKLFF. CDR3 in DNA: TGTGCCAGCAGCTTAAGTCCCTACAGGGGCGGGAATGAAAAACTGTTTTTT.